One and the same sample provided the 18 T cell receptor beta chains below, sequenced in a study of T cells in localized non-small cell lung cancer. Method: immunoSEQ multiplex PCR; TCRdb's copy keeps in-frame clones and lacks some. The sample has under 65,000 clones, around four fifths seen once. Sequenced material: peripheral blood, taken before any cancer treatment. The receptors derive from a female donor at least 60 years old with stage II squamous cell lung carcinoma.

The genes are TRBV6-5 and TRBJ1-2; a weak D match, TRBD1 (6 bases). This CDR3 has 13 residues. CDR1 MNHEY and CDR2 SVGAGI come from the germline V gene. The V end was cut by 4 bases, the J end by 8 bases, with 14 bases between. CDR3 residues: CASSSRGSGGYTF. In nucleotides, the CDR3 is TGTGCCAGCAGTTCCAGGGGTTCTGGAGGCTACACCTTC.

This rearrangement joins TRBV4-1 to TRBJ1-5, with D tentatively TRBD1 (5 bases). The germline V gene has CDR1 MGHRA and CDR2 YSYEKL. Trimming pared 4 bases from V and 4 bases from J, leaving 11 bases between. This CDR3 spans 14 amino acids. The chain's CDR3 is CASSRGTENQPQHF. The CDR3 nucleotides read TGCGCCAGCAGCCGAGGGACGGAGAATCAGCCCCAGCATTTT.

This chain joins TRBV12-5 and TRBJ2-7; 8 positions match TRBD1. The trim removed 6 bases at V and 2 bases at J, leaving 3 bases unmatched. Germline assignment: CDR1 LGHNT and CDR2 FRNRAP. The CDR3 spans 13 residues. The CDR3, as DNA: TGTGCTAGTGGCCAGACAGGGGCCTACGAGCAGTACTTC. It encodes CASGQTGAYEQYF.

To note about this clone: This same CDR3 is encoded by further DNA sequences in the sample. The chain has TRBV20-1 and TRBJ2-5, with D uncertain. The CDR3 sequence is 10 residues long. Germline V CDR1 and CDR2: DFQATT, SNEGSKA (reference sequence). Between the trimmed V and J ends, which lost 5 bases and 1 base, there was a span of 2 bases. The CDR3 reads CSASQETQYF. CDR3 sequence (DNA): TGCAGTGCTTCCCAAGAGACCCAGTACTTC.

The chain recombines TRBV6-5 with TRBJ1-6; TRBD1 is a possible D gene (5 bases). V lost 0 bases and J 11 bases, leaving 17 bases between the germline ends. Germline V gene lookup returns CDR1 MNHEY and CDR2 SVGAGI. The CDR3 has 16 residues. This chain's CDR3 is CASSYSMAGNPTPLHF. The CDR3 DNA sequence: TGTGCCAGCAGTTACTCGATGGCAGGGAATCCGACACCCCTCCACTTT.

The chain's CDR3 is CASSPLGNTEAFF. The CDR3 region has the DNA TGTGCCAGCTCACCACTGGGGAACACTGAAGCTTTCTTT. The genes are TRBV18 and TRBJ1-1, with D unclear. The length of the CDR3 is 13 residues. Germline V lookup: CDR1 KGHSH, CDR2 LQKENI. V lost 1 base to trimming and J lost 1 base, with 4 bases between them.

J is TRBJ1-1 and V is TRBV7-2, with TRBD1 matching 7 bases. With 4 bases clipped from V and 2 bases from J, the junction kept 4 bases outside the gene matches. The germline V gene encodes CDR1 SGHTA and CDR2 FQGNSA. This CDR3 is built from 14 residues. The CDR3 loop is CASSSYRGNTEAFF. CDR3 sequence (DNA): TGTGCCAGCAGCTCCTACAGGGGTAACACTGAAGCTTTCTTT.

The chain links TRBV5-6 to TRBJ2-5; a weak D match, TRBD1 (5 bases). From germline, CDR1 is SGHDT and CDR2 YYEEEE. Trimming pared 0 bases from V and 9 bases from J, leaving 12 bases between. CDR3 length: 13 residues. CDR3 region: CASSLVGAAAQYF. The CDR3 region has the DNA TGTGCCAGCAGCTTGGTTGGGGCCGCGGCCCAGTACTTC.

V usage is TRBV10-2 and J usage is TRBJ1-6, with D maybe TRBD1 (5 bases). The V end was cut by 5 bases, the J end by 0 bases, with 11 bases between. The CDR3 runs to 16 residues. Germline CDR1 reads WSHSY; CDR2 reads SAAADI. The DNA for the CDR3 is TGCGCCAGCAGTCCGCAGGGAAGCTCCTATAATTCACCCCTCCACTTT. This codes for CASSPQGSSYNSPLHF.

This chain uses TRBV7-2 with TRBJ2-7; TRBD2 matches at 10 bases. The germline V gene encodes CDR1 SGHTA and CDR2 FQGNSA. CDR3 length: 16 residues. V was clipped by 2 bases and J by 7 bases; unmatched bases: 11. CDR3 sequence: CASSLKPPAGGVEQYF. CDR3 sequence (DNA): TGTGCCAGCAGCTTAAAGCCCCCAGCGGGGGGGGTGGAGCAGTACTTC.

This clone appeared a few times. The chain links TRBV19 to TRBJ2-3; TRBD1 matches at 7 bases. V shed 3 bases, J shed 2 bases, and the junction held 5 bases outside the gene matches. CDR1 LNHDA and CDR2 SQIVND come from the germline V gene (reference sequence). The CDR3 runs to 15 residues. The CDR3 reads CASSMTGSPTDTQYF. The CDR3, as DNA: TGTGCCAGTAGTATGACAGGGTCCCCCACAGATACGCAGTATTTT. Full variable domain (remainder filled in from reference TRBV19 and TRBJ2-3): DGGITQSPKYLFRKEGQNVTLSCEQNLNHDAMYWYRQDPGQGLRLIYYSQIVNDFQKGDIAEGYSVSREKKESFPLTVTSAQKNPTAFYLCASSMTGSPTDTQYFGPGTRLTVL.

The rearrangement joins TRBV10-2 to TRBJ1-2, with 9 bases identical to TRBD1. The CDR3 covers 16 residues. J lost 0 bases, V lost 6 bases, and 8 bases had no gene match. The germline V gene encodes CDR1 WSHSY and CDR2 SAAADI. CDR3 in DNA: TGCGCCAGCAGGGTTGGACAGGGGTTGTCTAACTATGGCTACACCTTC. It encodes CASRVGQGLSNYGYTF.

J is TRBJ1-5 and V is TRBV21-1; the table's D call, TRBD1, was not checked against the DNA. TRBV21-1 is termed a pseudogene. The CDR3 has 17 residues. CDR3 nucleotides: TGTGCCAGCAGCAAAGGGTGGGACAGGGTCAGCAATCAGCCCCAGCATTTT. Amino acids: CASSKGWDRVSNQPQHF.

The V gene is TRBV2, the J gene TRBJ2-2; a weak D match, TRBD1 (5 bases). This CDR3 has 13 residues. The V and J ends lost 9 bases and 1 base respectively, with 9 bases between them. Germline V gives CDR1 SNHLY, CDR2 FYNNEI. In nucleotides, the CDR3 is TGTGCCAGGCTTACAGGGAACACCGGGGAGCTGTTTTTT. Translated, it gives CARLTGNTGELFF.

CDR3 in amino acids: CSASTGNAAFF. In nucleotides, the CDR3 is TGCAGTGCTAGTACGGGGAACGCAGCTTTCTTT. The chain links TRBV20-1 to TRBJ1-1; D is undetermined. Germline lookup yields CDR1 DFQATT and CDR2 SNEGSKA (reference sequence). There are 11 residues in the CDR3. The V and J ends lost 3 bases and 10 bases respectively, with 12 bases between them.

The chain uses TRBV6-1 and TRBJ2-1, with TRBD1 as a possible D gene (5 bases). The V gene's germline CDR1 is MNHNS and CDR2 SASEGT. CDR3 size: 17 residues. Trimming took off 2 bases at V and 0 bases at J, with 14 bases between the two ends. CDR3 nucleotide sequence: TGTGCCAGCAGTGAAATGTCAAGGGGCCCCTCCTACAATGAGCAGTTCTTC. Protein product: CASSEMSRGPSYNEQFF.

The chain combines TRBV18 with TRBJ2-4, with D tentatively TRBD1 or TRBD2 (5 bases each). Germline V gene data show CDR1 as KGHSH and CDR2 as LQKENI. This CDR3 is built from 15 residues. Trimming left V 1 base short and J 6 bases short, with 13 bases between. In DNA, the CDR3 is TGTGCCAGCTCACCACAACGCAGGGACCTAAACATTCAGTACTTC. It specifies CASSPQRRDLNIQYF.

The rearrangement uses TRBV14 and TRBJ2-1; 8 bases map to TRBD2. The CDR3 contains 15 residues. CDR1 is SGHDN and CDR2 is FVKESK in the germline V gene. Trimming at V came to 7 bases and at J to 2 bases, leaving 7 bases not matched to a gene. In DNA, the CDR3 is TGTGCCAGCAACCCGACGGGGGGGCCCTACAATGAGCAGTTCTTC. Protein: CASNPTGGPYNEQFF.